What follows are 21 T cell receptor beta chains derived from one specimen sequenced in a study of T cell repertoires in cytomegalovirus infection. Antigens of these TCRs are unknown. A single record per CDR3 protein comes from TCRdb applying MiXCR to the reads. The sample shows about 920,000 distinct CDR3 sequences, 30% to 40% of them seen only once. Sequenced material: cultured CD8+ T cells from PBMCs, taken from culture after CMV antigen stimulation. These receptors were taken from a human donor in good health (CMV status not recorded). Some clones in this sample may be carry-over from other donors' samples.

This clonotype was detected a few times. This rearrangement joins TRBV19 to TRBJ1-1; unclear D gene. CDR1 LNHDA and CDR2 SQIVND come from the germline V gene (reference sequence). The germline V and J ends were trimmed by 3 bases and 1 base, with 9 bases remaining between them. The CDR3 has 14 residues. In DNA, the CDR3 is TGTGCCAGTAGTATCCAGGTGTCGAACACTGAAGCTTTCTTT. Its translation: CASSIQVSNTEAFF.

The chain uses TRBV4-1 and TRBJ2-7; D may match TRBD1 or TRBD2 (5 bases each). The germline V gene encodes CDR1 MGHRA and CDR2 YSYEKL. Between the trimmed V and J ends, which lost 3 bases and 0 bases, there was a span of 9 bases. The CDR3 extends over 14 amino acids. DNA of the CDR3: TGCGCCAGCAGCCATGGGACCCTCTCCTACGAGCAGTACTTC. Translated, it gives CASSHGTLSYEQYF.

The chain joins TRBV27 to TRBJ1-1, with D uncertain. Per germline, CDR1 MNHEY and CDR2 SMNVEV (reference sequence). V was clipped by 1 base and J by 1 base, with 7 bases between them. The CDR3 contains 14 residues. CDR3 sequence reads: CASSLLASNTEAFF. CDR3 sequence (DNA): TGTGCCAGCAGTTTATTGGCTTCGAACACTGAAGCTTTCTTT.

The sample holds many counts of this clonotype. The CDR3 is CASSSSDREIEKLFF. The CDR3, as DNA: TGTGCCAGCAGCTCGTCGGACAGGGAAATTGAAAAACTGTTTTTT. The V gene is TRBV7-2, the J gene TRBJ1-4; 8 bases align to TRBD1. CDR1 and CDR2 from the germline V gene are SGHTA and FQGNSA. Losses at the gene ends were 4 bases for V and 7 bases for J; bases not matched to a gene: 8. The CDR3 is made up of 15 amino acids.

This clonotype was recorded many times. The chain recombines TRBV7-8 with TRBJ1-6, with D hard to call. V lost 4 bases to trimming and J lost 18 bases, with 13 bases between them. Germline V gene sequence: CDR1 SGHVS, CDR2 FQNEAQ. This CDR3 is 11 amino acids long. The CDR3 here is CASSSAGGPHF. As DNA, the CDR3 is TGTGCCAGCAGCTCGGCCGGAGGCCCCCACTTT.

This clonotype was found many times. For the CDR3, the DNA is TGCGCCAGCAGCCTGGCCCCAAAGTCGGAATATGGCTACACCTTC. It encodes CASSLAPKSEYGYTF. The rearrangement links TRBV5-1 to TRBJ1-2; D gene unclear. The germline V gene has CDR1 SGHRS and CDR2 YFSETQ. Trimming took 4 bases from V and 5 from J, leaving 18 bases between them. The CDR3 sequence is 15 residues long.

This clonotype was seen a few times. In DNA, the CDR3 is TGCAGTGCTAGGAGTCAGGGGTTGTCGTACGAGCAGTACTTC. The encoded protein is CSARSQGLSYEQYF. The chain couples TRBV20-1 to TRBJ2-7; D may be TRBD1 (6 bases). CDR3 size: 14 residues. Looked up from germline, CDR1 is DFQATT and CDR2 is SNEGSKA (reference sequence). V was cut by 3 bases and J by 4 bases, with 16 bases left in between.

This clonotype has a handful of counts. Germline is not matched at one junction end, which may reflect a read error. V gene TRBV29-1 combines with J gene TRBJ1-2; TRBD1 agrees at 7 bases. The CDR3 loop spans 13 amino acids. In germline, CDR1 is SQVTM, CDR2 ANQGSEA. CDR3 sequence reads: CSVEGQAIDGYTF. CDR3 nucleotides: TGCAGCGTGGAAGGACAGGCTATAGATGGCTACACCTTC.

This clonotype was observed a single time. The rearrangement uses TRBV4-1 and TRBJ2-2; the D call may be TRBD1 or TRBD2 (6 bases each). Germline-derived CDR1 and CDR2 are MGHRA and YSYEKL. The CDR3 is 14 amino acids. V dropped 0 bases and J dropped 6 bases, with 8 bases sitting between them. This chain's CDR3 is CASSQERGAGELFF. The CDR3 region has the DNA TGCGCCAGCAGCCAAGAGAGGGGGGCCGGGGAGCTGTTTTTT.

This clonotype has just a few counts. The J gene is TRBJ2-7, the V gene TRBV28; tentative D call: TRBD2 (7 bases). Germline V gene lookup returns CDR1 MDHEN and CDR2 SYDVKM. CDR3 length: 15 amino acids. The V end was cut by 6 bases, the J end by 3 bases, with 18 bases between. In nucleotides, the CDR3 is TGTGCCAGCAGGGGAGGGGGGACCTTACGCTACGAGCAGTACTTC. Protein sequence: CASRGGGTLRYEQYF. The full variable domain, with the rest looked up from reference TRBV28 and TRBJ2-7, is DVKVTQSSRYLVKRTGEKVFLECVQDMDHENMFWYRQDPGLGLRLIYFSYDVKMKEKGDIPEGYSVSREKKERFSLILESASTNQTSMYLCASRGGGTLRYEQYFGPGTRLTVT.

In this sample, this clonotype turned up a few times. For the CDR3, the DNA is TGTGCCAGCAGCCCAGACCGTGGACAGGGGACTGAAGCTTTCTTT. This sequence encodes CASSPDRGQGTEAFF. The chain links TRBV7-9 to TRBJ1-1; 9 bases line up with TRBD1. V was clipped by 5 bases and J by 5 bases; unmatched bases: 9. The CDR3 runs 15 residues. In germline, CDR1 is SEHNR, CDR2 FQNEAQ (reference sequence).

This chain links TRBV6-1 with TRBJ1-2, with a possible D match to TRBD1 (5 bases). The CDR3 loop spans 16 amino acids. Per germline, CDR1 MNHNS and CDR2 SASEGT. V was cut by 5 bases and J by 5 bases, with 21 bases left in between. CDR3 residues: CASSLSSSRAEYGYTF. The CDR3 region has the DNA TGTGCCAGCAGTCTCTCGTCGAGCAGGGCAGAGTATGGCTACACCTTC.

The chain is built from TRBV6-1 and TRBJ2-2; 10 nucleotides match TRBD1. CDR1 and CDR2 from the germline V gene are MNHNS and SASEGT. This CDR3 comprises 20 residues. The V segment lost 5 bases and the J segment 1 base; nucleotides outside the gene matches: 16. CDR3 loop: CASSLPAYPGQGRNTGELFF. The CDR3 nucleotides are TGTGCCAGCAGTCTCCCCGCCTATCCGGGACAGGGGCGGAACACCGGGGAGCTGTTTTTT.

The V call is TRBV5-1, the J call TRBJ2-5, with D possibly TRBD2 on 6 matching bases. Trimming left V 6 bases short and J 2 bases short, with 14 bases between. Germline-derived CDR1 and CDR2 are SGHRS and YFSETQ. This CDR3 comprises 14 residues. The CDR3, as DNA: TGCGCCAGCACCCCCGGGACTTTGCAAGAGACCCAGTACTTC. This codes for CASTPGTLQETQYF.

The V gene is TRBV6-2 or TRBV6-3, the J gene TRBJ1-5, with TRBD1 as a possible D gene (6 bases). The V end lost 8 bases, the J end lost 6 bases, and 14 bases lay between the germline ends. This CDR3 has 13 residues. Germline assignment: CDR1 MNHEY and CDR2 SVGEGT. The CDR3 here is CASRWTVGQPQHF. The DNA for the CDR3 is TGTGCCAGCCGCTGGACAGTGGGTCAGCCCCAGCATTTT.

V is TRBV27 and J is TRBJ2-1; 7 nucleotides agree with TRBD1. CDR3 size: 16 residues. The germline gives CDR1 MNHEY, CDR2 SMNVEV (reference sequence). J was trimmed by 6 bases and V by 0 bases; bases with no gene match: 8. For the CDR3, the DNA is TGTGCCAGCAGTTTATCGATGGGACAGCCTCTCAATGAGCAGTTCTTC. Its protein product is CASSLSMGQPLNEQFF.

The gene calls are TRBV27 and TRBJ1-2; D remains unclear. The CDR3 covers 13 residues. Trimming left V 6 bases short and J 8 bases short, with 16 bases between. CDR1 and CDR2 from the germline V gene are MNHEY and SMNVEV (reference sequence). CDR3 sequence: CASSAGTLWGYTF. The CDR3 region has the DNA TGTGCCAGCAGCGCCGGTACCCTCTGGGGCTACACCTTC.

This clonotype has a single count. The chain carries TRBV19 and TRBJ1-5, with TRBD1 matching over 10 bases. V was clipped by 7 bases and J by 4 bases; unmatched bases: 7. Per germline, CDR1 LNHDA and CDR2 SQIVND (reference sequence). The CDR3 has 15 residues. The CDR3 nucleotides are TGTGCCAGTACCATAGGGACAGGGGTTAATCAGCCCCAGCATTTT. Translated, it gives CASTIGTGVNQPQHF.

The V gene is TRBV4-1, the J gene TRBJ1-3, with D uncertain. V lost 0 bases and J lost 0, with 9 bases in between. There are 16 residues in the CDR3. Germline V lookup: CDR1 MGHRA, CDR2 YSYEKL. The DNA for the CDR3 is TGCGCCAGCAGCCAAGATGCGGACGGCTCTGGAAACACCATATATTTT. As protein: CASSQDADGSGNTIYF.

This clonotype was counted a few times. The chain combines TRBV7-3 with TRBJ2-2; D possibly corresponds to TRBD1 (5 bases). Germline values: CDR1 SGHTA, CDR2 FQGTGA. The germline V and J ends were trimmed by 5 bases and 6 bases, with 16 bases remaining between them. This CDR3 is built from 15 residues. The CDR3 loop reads CASSHSPGWAGELFF. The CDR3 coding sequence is TGTGCCAGCAGCCATTCCCCAGGGTGGGCCGGGGAGCTGTTTTTT.

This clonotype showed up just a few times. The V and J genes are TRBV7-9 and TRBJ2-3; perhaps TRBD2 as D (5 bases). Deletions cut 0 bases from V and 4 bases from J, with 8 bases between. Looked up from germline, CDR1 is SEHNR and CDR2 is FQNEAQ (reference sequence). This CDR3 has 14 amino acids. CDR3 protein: CASSLASGADTQYF. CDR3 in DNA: TGTGCCAGCAGCTTAGCCTCCGGGGCAGATACGCAGTATTTT. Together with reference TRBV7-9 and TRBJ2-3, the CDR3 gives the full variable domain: DTGVSQNPRHKITKRGQNVTFRCDPISEHNRLYWYRQTLGQGPEFLTYFQNEAQLEKSRLLSDRFSAERPKGSFSTLEIQRTEQGDSAMYLCASSLASGADTQYFGPGTRLTVL.